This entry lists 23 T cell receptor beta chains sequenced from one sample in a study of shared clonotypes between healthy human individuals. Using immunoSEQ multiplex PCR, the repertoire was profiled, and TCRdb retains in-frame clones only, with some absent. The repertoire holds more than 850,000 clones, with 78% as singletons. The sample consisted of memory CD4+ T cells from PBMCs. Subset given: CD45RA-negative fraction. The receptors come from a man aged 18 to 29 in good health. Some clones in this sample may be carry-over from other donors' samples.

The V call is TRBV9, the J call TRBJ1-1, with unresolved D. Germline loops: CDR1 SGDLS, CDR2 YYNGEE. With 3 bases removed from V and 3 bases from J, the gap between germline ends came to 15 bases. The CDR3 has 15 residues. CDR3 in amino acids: CASSAKPGGDTEAFF. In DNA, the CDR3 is TGTGCCAGCAGCGCCAAGCCCGGCGGGGACACTGAAGCTTTCTTT. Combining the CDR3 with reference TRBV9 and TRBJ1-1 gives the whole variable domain DSGVTQTPKHLITATGQRVTLRCSPRSGDLSVYWYQQSLDQGLQFLIQYYNGEERAKGNILERFSAQQFPDLHSELNLSSLELGDSALYFCASSAKPGGDTEAFFGQGTRLTVV.

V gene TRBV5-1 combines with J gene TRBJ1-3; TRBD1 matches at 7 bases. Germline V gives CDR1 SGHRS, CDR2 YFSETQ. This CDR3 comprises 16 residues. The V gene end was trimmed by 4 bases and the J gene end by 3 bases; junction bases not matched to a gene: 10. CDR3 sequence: CASSPGGFEYGNTIYF. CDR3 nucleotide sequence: TGCGCCAGCAGCCCAGGGGGGTTCGAATATGGAAACACCATATATTTT. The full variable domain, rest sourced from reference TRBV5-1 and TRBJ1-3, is KAGVTQTPRYLIKTRGQQVTLSCSPISGHRSVSWYQQTPGQGLQFLFEYFSETQRNKGNFPGRFSGRQFSNSRSEMNVSTLELGDSALYLCASSPGGFEYGNTIYFGEGSWLTVV.

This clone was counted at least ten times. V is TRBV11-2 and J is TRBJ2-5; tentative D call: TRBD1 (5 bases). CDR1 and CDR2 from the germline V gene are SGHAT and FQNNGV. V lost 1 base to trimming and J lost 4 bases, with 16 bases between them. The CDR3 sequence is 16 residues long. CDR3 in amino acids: CASSLGGLQGGETQYF. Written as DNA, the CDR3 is TGTGCCAGCAGCTTAGGGGGCCTGCAGGGTGGAGAGACCCAGTACTTC.

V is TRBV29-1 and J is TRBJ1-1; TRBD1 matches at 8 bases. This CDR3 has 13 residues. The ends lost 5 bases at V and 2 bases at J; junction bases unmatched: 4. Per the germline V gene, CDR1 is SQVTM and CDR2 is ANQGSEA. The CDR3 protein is CSVHGQGNTEAFF. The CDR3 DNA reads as TGCAGCGTTCATGGACAGGGAAACACTGAAGCTTTCTTT. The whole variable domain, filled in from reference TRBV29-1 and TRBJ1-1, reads SAVISQKPSRDICQRGTSLTIQCQVDSQVTMMFWYRQQPGQSLTLIATANQGSEATYESGFVIDKFPISRPNLTFSTLTVSNMSPEDSSIYLCSVHGQGNTEAFFGQGTRLTVV.

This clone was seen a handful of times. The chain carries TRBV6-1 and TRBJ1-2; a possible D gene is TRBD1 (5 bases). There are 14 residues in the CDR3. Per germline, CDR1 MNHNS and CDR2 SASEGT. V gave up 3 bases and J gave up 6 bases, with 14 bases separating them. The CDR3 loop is CASSDGGGRNGYTF. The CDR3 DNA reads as TGTGCCAGCAGTGACGGCGGGGGTCGAAATGGCTACACCTTC.

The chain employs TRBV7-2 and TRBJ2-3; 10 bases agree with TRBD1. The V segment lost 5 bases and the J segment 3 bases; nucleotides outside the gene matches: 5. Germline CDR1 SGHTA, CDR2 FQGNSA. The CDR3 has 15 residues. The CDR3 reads CASSPRTGGTDTQYF. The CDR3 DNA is TGTGCCAGCAGCCCCCGGACAGGGGGAACAGATACGCAGTATTTT. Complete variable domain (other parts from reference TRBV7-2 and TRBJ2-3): GAGVSQSPSNKVTEKGKDVELRCDPISGHTALYWYRQSLGQGLEFLIYFQGNSAPDKSGLPSDRFSAERTGGSVSTLTIQRTQQEDSAVYLCASSPRTGGTDTQYFGPGTRLTVL.

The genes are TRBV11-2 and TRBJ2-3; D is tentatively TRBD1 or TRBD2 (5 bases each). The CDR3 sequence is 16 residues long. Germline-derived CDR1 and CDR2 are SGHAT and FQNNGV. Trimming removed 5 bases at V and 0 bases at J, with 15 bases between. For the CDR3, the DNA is TGTGCCAGCAGCCCCTGGGGGATTACTAGCACAGATACGCAGTATTTT. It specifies CASSPWGITSTDTQYF.

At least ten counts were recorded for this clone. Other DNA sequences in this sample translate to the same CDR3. The DNA of the CDR3 is TGTGCCAGCAGTGGCGCGTGGGGGGCCCCCTACGAGCAGTACTTC. Its translation: CASSGAWGAPYEQYF. V is TRBV6-5 and J is TRBJ2-7; D tentatively reads TRBD1 or TRBD2 (6 bases each). The CDR3 length is 15 residues. Between the trimmed V and J ends, which lost 5 bases and 2 bases, there was a span of 16 bases. CDR1 and CDR2 (germline): MNHEY, SVGAGI.

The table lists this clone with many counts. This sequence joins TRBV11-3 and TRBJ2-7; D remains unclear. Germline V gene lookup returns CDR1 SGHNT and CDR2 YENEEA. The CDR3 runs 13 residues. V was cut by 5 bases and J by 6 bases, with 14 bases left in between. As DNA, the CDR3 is TGTGCCAGCAGCGCGGCAGCTTCTGGCGAGCAGTACTTC. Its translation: CASSAAASGEQYF.

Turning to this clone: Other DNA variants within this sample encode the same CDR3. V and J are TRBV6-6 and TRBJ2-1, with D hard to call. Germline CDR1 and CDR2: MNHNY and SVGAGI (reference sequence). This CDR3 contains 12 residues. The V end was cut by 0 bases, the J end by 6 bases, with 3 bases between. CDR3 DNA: TGTGCCAGCAGTTACTCGCGCAATGAGCAGTTCTTC. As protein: CASSYSRNEQFF.

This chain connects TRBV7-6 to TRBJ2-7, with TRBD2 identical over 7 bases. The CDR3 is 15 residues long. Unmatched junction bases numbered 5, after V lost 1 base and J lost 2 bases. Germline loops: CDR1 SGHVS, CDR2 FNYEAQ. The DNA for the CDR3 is TGTGCCAGCAGCTTAGTGGCTAGCGGAACCTACGAGCAGTACTTC. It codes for CASSLVASGTYEQYF.

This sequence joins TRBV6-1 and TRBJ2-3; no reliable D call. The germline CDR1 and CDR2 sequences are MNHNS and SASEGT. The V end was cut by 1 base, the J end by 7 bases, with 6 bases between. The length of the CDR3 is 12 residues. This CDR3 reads CASSEEGNTQYF. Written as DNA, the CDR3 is TGTGCCAGCAGTGAAGAAGGGAATACGCAGTATTTT.

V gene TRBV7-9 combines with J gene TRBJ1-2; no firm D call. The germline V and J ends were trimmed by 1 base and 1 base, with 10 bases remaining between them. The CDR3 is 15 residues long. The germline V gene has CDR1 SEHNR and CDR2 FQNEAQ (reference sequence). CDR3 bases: TGTGCCAGCAGCTTAGGGCAGAATCATAACTATGGCTACACCTTC. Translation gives CASSLGQNHNYGYTF.

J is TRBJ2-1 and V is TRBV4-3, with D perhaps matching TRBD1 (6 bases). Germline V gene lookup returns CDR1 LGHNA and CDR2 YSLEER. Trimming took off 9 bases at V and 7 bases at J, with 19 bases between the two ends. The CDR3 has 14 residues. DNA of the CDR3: TGCGCCAGGTACCGGGACAACTACTCGAATGAGCAGTTCTTC. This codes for CARYRDNYSNEQFF.

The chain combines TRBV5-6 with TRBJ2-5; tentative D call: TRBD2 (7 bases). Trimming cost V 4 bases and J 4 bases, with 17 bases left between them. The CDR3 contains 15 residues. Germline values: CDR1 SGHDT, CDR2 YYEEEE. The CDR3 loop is CASSVGFGGRETQYF. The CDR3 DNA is TGTGCCAGCAGCGTAGGATTCGGGGGGCGAGAGACCCAGTACTTC.

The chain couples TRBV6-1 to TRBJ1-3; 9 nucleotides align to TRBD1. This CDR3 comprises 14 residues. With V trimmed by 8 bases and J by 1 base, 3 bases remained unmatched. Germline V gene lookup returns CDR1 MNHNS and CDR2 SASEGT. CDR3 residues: CASYRGLSGNTIYF. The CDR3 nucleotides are TGTGCCAGCTACAGGGGGCTATCTGGAAACACCATATATTTT.

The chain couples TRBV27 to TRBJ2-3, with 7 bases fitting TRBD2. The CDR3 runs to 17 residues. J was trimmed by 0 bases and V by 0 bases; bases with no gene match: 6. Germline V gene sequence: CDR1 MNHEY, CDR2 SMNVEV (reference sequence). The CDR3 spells CASSLSKASGSTDTQYF. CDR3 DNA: TGTGCCAGCAGTTTATCAAAGGCTAGCGGTAGCACAGATACGCAGTATTTT.

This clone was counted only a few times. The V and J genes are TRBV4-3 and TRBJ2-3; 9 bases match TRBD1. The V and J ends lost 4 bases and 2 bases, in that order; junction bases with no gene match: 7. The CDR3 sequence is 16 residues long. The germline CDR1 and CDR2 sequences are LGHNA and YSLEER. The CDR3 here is CASSRDRDRVTDTQYF. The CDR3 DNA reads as TGCGCCAGCAGCCGCGACCGGGACAGGGTCACAGATACGCAGTATTTT.

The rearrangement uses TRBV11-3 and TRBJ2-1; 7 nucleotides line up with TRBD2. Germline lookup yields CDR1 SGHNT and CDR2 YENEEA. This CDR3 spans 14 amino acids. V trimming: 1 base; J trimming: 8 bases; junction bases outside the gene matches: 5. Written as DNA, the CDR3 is TGTGCCAGCAGCTTAGGAGCGGGGTCCGATGAGCAGTTCTTC. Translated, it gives CASSLGAGSDEQFF.

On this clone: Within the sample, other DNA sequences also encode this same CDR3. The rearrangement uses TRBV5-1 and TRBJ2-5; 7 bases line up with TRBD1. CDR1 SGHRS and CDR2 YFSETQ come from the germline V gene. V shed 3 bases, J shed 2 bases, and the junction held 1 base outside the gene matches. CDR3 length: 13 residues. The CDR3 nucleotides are TGCGCCAGCAGCTCACAGGGGCAAGAGACCCAGTACTTC. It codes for CASSSQGQETQYF.

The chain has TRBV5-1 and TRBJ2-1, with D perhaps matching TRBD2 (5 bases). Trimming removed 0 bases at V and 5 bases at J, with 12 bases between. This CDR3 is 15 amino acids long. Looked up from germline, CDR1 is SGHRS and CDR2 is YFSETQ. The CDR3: CASSLGSSTNNEQFF. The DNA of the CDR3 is TGCGCCAGCAGCTTGGGGTCTAGCACCAACAATGAGCAGTTCTTC.

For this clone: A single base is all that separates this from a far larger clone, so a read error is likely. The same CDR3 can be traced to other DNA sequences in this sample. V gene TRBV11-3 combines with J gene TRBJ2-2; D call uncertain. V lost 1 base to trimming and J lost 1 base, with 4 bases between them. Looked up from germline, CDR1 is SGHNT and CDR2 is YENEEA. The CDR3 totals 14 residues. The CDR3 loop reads CASSLGQNTGELFF. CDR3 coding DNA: TGTGCCAGCAGCTTAGGACAGAACACCGGGGAGCTGTTTTTT.

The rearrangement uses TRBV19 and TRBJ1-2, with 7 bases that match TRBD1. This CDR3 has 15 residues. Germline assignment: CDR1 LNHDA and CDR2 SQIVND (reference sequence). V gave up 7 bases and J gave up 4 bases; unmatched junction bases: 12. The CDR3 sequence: CASNPQQGKGYGYTF. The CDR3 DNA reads TGTGCCAGTAATCCACAACAGGGGAAGGGCTATGGCTACACCTTC.